The present T cell receptor (beta chain) was sequenced within a study of blood T cell repertoires in COVID-19. In the study overall: The United States, Italy and Spain were the sources of the acute and convalescent COVID-19 samples. T cells, B-cell-depleted T cells, or PBMCs provided the cDNA or gDNA that served as material.

This clone was observed a handful of times. Per the original data handling: The authors estimated nucleated cell counts from reference gene primer amplification. Using immunoSEQ multiplex PCR, the repertoire was profiled, and TCRdb retains in-frame clones only, with some absent. V, J and clone size reflect that table, while D and trimming were determined from the DNA. This table holds 190,000 or so clones, around 88% found once. The sequence was obtained from a woman under 40 who had recovered from COVID-19. The sequencing input was PBMCs or T cells enriched from blood (not recorded which).

The CDR3 protein is CASSDHYTTTNEQFF. In DNA form, the CDR3 reads TGTGCCAGCAGTGATCACTATACCACCACCAATGAGCAGTTCTTC. The chain couples TRBV6-1 to TRBJ2-1; D gene uncertain. This CDR3 has 15 residues. Germline-derived CDR1 and CDR2 are MNHNS and SASEGT. V dropped 3 bases and J dropped 6 bases, with 15 bases sitting between them.